What follows are 28 T cell receptor beta chains derived from one specimen sequenced in a study of blood T cells in healthy people across ages. The authors ran a second PCR of 7 to 11 cycles using a sample-barcoded 5' primer and a J-beta primer mix. TCRdb analysed the 5' RACE reads with MiXCR anew, one entry per CDR3 protein. Among 780,000 or so distinct CDR3 sequences listed, roughly 50% were seen once. Sequencing was carried out using blood. These receptors all come from a man aged 40-49 years in good health.

The genes are TRBV29-1 and TRBJ2-7; 7 nucleotides match TRBD2. This CDR3 region has 14 residues. From germline, CDR1 is SQVTM and CDR2 ANQGSEA. V gave up 0 bases and J gave up 7 bases; unmatched junction bases: 9. The CDR3 loop is CSVEELSGESEQYF. CDR3 DNA: TGCAGCGTTGAAGAACTCAGCGGGGAAAGTGAGCAGTACTTC.

This rearrangement joins TRBV6-5 to TRBJ1-1; 9 bases are a match to TRBD1. CDR1 is MNHEY, CDR2 SVGAGI, per germline. The CDR3 spans 16 residues. The V gene end was trimmed by 4 bases and the J gene end by 7 bases; junction bases not matched to a gene: 13. CDR3 sequence reads: CASSSHRTQGAREAFF. CDR3 in DNA: TGTGCCAGCAGTTCTCACCGGACACAGGGGGCGCGTGAAGCTTTCTTT.

This chain joins TRBV5-1 and TRBJ2-3; D perhaps matches TRBD1 (6 bases). The CDR3 runs 17 residues. Trimming took 4 bases from V and 2 from J, leaving 20 bases between them. CDR1 is SGHRS and CDR2 is YFSETQ in the germline V gene. The chain's CDR3 is CASSPSPGHTNTDTQYF. CDR3 DNA: TGCGCCAGCAGCCCTTCACCGGGACACACAAACACAGATACGCAGTATTTT.

The V and J genes are TRBV29-1 and TRBJ2-3; 9 positions match TRBD1. V lost 4 bases and J lost 0; bases outside the gene matches: 5. Germline CDR1 is SQVTM and CDR2 is ANQGSEA. The CDR3 is made up of 15 amino acids. The CDR3 region is CSVAAGTGSTDTQYF. CDR3 coding DNA: TGCAGCGTTGCGGCGGGGACAGGGAGCACAGATACGCAGTATTTT.

With regard to this clonotype: Sequence at one end of the junction differs from germline and may be a read error. This rearrangement joins TRBV12-3 or TRBV12-4 to TRBJ2-3, with 8 nucleotides matching TRBD1. CDR3 length: 15 amino acids. Here the CDR3 DNA reads TGTGCCAGCAGTCCCCGAGGACAGGGAGCAGATATGCAGTATTTT. Translation gives CASSPRGQGADMQYF.

The rearrangement joins TRBV5-6 to TRBJ2-2, with 11 positions matching TRBD1. The trim removed 4 bases at V and 5 bases at J, leaving 7 bases unmatched. Per the germline V gene, CDR1 is SGHDT and CDR2 is YYEEEE. The CDR3 runs 16 residues. CDR3 sequence (DNA): TGTGCCAGCAGCGTCGGACAGGGGGCATCTACCGGGGAGCTGTTTTTT. The encoded protein is CASSVGQGASTGELFF.

This clonotype appeared once. The chain couples TRBV7-9 to TRBJ1-5, with D possibly being TRBD1 (6 bases). Germline CDR1 and CDR2: SEHNR and FQNEAQ (reference sequence). This CDR3 region has 17 residues. V was clipped by 5 bases and J by 3 bases, with 20 bases between them. For the CDR3, the DNA is TGTGCCAGCAGCCCATATCATGCGGGACAACTCAATCAGCCCCAGCATTTT. It translates to CASSPYHAGQLNQPQHF.

This clonotype was found a few times. The rearrangement uses TRBV27 and TRBJ2-7; 9 positions match TRBD1. The germline gives CDR1 MNHEY, CDR2 SMNVEV (reference sequence). The CDR3 extends over 14 amino acids. The J segment lost 4 bases and the V segment lost 6 bases, leaving 7 bases of the junction unmatched. The DNA of the CDR3 is TGTGCCAGCAGCCGAGGACAGGGGCAATACGAGCAGTACTTC. Translation: CASSRGQGQYEQYF.

The chain links TRBV12-3 or TRBV12-4 to TRBJ2-3, with D possibly TRBD2 on 5 matching bases. V was trimmed by 3 bases and J by 6 bases, leaving 10 bases between them. The CDR3 has 13 amino acids. In DNA form, the CDR3 reads TGTGCCAGCAGTTTCCGACCGGGGGATACGCAGTATTTT. Translating gives CASSFRPGDTQYF.

A few counts support this clonotype. The J gene is TRBJ2-1, the V gene TRBV20-1, with unresolved D. V lost 2 bases to trimming and J lost 2 bases, with 7 bases between them. The germline gives CDR1 DFQATT, CDR2 SNEGSKA (reference sequence). This CDR3 region has 13 residues. The CDR3 region has the DNA TGCAGTGCTAGAAGGCCAGCCTACAATGAGCAGTTCTTC. Translating it yields CSARRPAYNEQFF.

This clonotype was detected a few times. This sequence joins TRBV6-5 and TRBJ2-7; a weak D match, TRBD1 (7 bases). Trimming cost V 4 bases and J 7 bases, with 17 bases left between them. CDR1 MNHEY and CDR2 SVGAGI come from the germline V gene. The CDR3 is 14 amino acids. The DNA for the CDR3 is TGTGCCAGCAGTTTACAGGGGAGGATCGGGGAGCAGTACTTC. Translated: CASSLQGRIGEQYF.

V usage is TRBV29-1 and J usage is TRBJ2-5, with TRBD1 as a possible D gene (6 bases). The CDR3 has 15 residues. The germline V and J ends were trimmed by 7 bases and 1 base, with 19 bases remaining between them. CDR1 and CDR2 (germline): SQVTM, ANQGSEA. The CDR3 region is CSAAGRGEPQETQYF. DNA for the CDR3: TGCAGCGCTGCGGGCAGGGGCGAACCCCAAGAGACCCAGTACTTC.

V and J are TRBV11-2 and TRBJ2-5, with 7 nucleotides matching TRBD1. Unmatched junction bases numbered 14, after V lost 2 bases and J lost 11 bases. The CDR3 has 15 residues. CDR1 is SGHAT and CDR2 is FQNNGV in the germline V gene. The DNA for the CDR3 is TGTGCCAGCAGCTTAATGGGACAGTCGCTGGGTGAGCAGTACTTC. This sequence encodes CASSLMGQSLGEQYF. Using reference TRBV11-2 and TRBJ2-5 for the parts outside the CDR3, the full variable domain is EAGVAQSPRYKIIEKRQSVAFWCNPISGHATLYWYQQILGQGPKLLIQFQNNGVVDDSQLPKDRFSAERLKGVDSTLKIQPAKLEDSAVYLCASSLMGQSLGEQYFGPGTRLLVL.

This clonotype was recorded a few times. The V and J genes are TRBV11-1 and TRBJ2-4, with D perhaps assigned TRBD1 or TRBD2 (6 bases each). The CDR3 runs 17 residues. CDR1 SGHAT and CDR2 FQDESV come from the germline V gene (reference sequence). The V and J ends lost 2 bases and 0 bases respectively, with 14 bases between them. CDR3 sequence reads: CASSLRGASPAKNIQYF. CDR3 DNA sequence: TGTGCCAGCAGCTTAAGGGGGGCCAGCCCAGCCAAAAACATTCAGTACTTC.

The CDR3 DNA sequence: TGTGCCAGCAGCACTAGCGGGTCCTACTCCTACGAGCAGTACTTC. It specifies CASSTSGSYSYEQYF. This chain joins TRBV7-2 and TRBJ2-7; TRBD2 aligns across 9 bases. There are 15 residues in the CDR3. Germline V gives CDR1 SGHTA, CDR2 FQGNSA. V shed 5 bases and J 0 bases; nucleotides not matched to a gene: 5.

The chain employs TRBV7-2 and TRBJ2-1, with D possibly being TRBD2 (6 bases). CDR1 SGHTA and CDR2 FQGNSA come from the germline V gene. The CDR3 totals 14 residues. Trimming took off 6 bases at V and 4 bases at J, with 13 bases between the two ends. This CDR3 is CASRTGTEYNEQFF. CDR3 DNA: TGTGCCAGCAGAACCGGGACTGAATACAATGAGCAGTTCTTC.

This clonotype has only a few counts. The rearrangement uses TRBV7-2 and TRBJ2-7, with 12 nucleotides matching TRBD2. After removal of 6 bases from V and 4 bases from J, the junction contained 7 bases not matched to a gene. There are 15 residues in the CDR3. The germline V gene encodes CDR1 SGHTA and CDR2 FQGNSA. DNA of the CDR3: TGTGCCAGCAGTCCCCGACTAGCGGGAGTATACGAGCAGTACTTC. Residues: CASSPRLAGVYEQYF.

This clonotype came up a few times. The chain couples TRBV5-6 to TRBJ2-5, with 9 bases aligning to TRBD2. The V gene end was trimmed by 5 bases and the J gene end by 2 bases; junction bases not matched to a gene: 4. Germline V lookup: CDR1 SGHDT, CDR2 YYEEEE. This CDR3 has 14 residues. The CDR3 nucleotides are TGTGCCAGCAGAAGGACTAGCGCTCAAGAGACCCAGTACTTC. The encoded protein is CASRRTSAQETQYF. The full variable domain, its missing parts supplied by reference TRBV5-6 and TRBJ2-5, is DAGVTQSPTHLIKTRGQQVTLRCSPKSGHDTVSWYQQALGQGPQFIFQYYEEEERQRGNFPDRFSGHQFPNYSSELNVNALLLGDSALYLCASRRTSAQETQYFGPGTRLLVL.

The chain couples TRBV20-1 to TRBJ2-7; either TRBD1 or TRBD2 may supply D (5 bases each). This CDR3 region has 15 residues. The V end was cut by 8 bases, the J end by 0 bases, with 20 bases between. Germline CDR1 is DFQATT and CDR2 is SNEGSKA (reference sequence). DNA of the CDR3: TGCAGTTCTTCTGTTGGGGGTAGAGGCTCCTACGAGCAGTACTTC. It translates to CSSSVGGRGSYEQYF.

The genes are TRBV5-1 and TRBJ1-1; D uncertain. Between the trimmed V and J ends, which lost 7 bases and 1 base, there was a span of 14 bases. This CDR3 is built from 14 residues. CDR1 SGHRS and CDR2 YFSETQ come from the germline V gene. The CDR3 loop is CASCVEQQNTEAFF. CDR3 sequence (DNA): TGCGCCAGCTGCGTGGAACAGCAGAACACTGAAGCTTTCTTT.

This chain connects TRBV7-3 to TRBJ2-7; D remains unclear. Per germline, CDR1 SGHTA and CDR2 FQGTGA. V lost 0 bases and J 6 bases, leaving 15 bases between the germline ends. The CDR3 runs 15 residues. The CDR3 region is CASSLTAIGGSEQYF. CDR3 bases: TGTGCCAGCAGCTTAACGGCCATAGGTGGTTCCGAGCAGTACTTC.

J is TRBJ1-2 and V is TRBV4-1, with D perhaps matching TRBD1 (5 bases). V was pared by 0 bases and J by 8 bases, with 16 bases between. Germline lookup yields CDR1 MGHRA and CDR2 YSYEKL. There are 15 residues in the CDR3. CDR3 loop: CASSQDQWGMGGYTF. The CDR3 nucleotides are TGCGCCAGCAGCCAAGATCAGTGGGGGATGGGCGGCTACACCTTC.

The rearrangement uses TRBV3-1 and TRBJ2-5, with D perhaps assigned TRBD1 or TRBD2 (6 bases each). Trimming took 1 base from V and 4 from J, leaving 13 bases between them. The CDR3 extends over 15 amino acids. Germline loops: CDR1 LGHDT, CDR2 YNNKEL (reference sequence). The CDR3 here is CASSQATGTGETQYF. CDR3 DNA: TGTGCCAGCAGCCAAGCAACAGGGACTGGAGAGACCCAGTACTTC.

The chain joins TRBV20-1 to TRBJ1-1, with 9 positions matching TRBD1. Germline CDR1 is DFQATT and CDR2 is SNEGSKA (reference sequence). There are 15 residues in the CDR3. Trimming took 5 bases from V and 4 from J; bases not matched to a gene: 11. The CDR3 reads CSAQRGGQGRTEAFF. Here the CDR3 DNA reads TGCAGTGCTCAAAGGGGGGGACAGGGCCGCACTGAAGCTTTCTTT.

The chain combines TRBV28 with TRBJ1-5; weak D call: TRBD1 (5 bases). The germline V gene encodes CDR1 MDHEN and CDR2 SYDVKM. Trimming cost V 3 bases and J 5 bases, with 11 bases left between them. This CDR3 is built from 14 residues. The CDR3 region has the DNA TGTGCCAGCAGTTTTAAGGGGCCCGATCAGCCCCAGCATTTT. It specifies CASSFKGPDQPQHF.

The gene calls are TRBV4-1 and TRBJ2-1; TRBD2 might be the D (7 bases). From germline, CDR1 is MGHRA and CDR2 YSYEKL. The CDR3 runs to 16 residues. Trimming stripped 0 bases from V and 8 bases from J, with 17 bases between. The CDR3 reads CASSQDGGGSADEQFF. DNA of the CDR3: TGCGCCAGCAGCCAAGATGGGGGCGGGAGCGCCGATGAGCAGTTCTTC.

This rearrangement joins TRBV6-6 to TRBJ2-7; 12 positions agree with TRBD1. From germline, CDR1 is MNHNY and CDR2 SVGAGI (reference sequence). CDR3 length equals 15 residues. J was trimmed by 6 bases and V by 0 bases; bases with no gene match: 3. The CDR3 DNA reads as TGTGCCAGCAGTTACTCAGGGACAGGGGGCGGCGAGCAGTACTTC. It translates to CASSYSGTGGGEQYF.

The rearrangement uses TRBV28 and TRBJ2-4, with 7 bases that match TRBD1. Germline CDR1 reads MDHEN; CDR2 reads SYDVKM. Losses at the gene ends were 3 bases for V and 3 bases for J; bases not matched to a gene: 2. CDR3 length: 14 residues. CDR3 nucleotide sequence: TGTGCCAGCAGTTTCGGACAGGTCAAAAACATTCAGTACTTC. Amino acids: CASSFGQVKNIQYF.